One T cell receptor beta chain is described in this entry. Its antigen is undetermined. In germline, CDR1 is SGHVS, CDR2 FNYEAQ. This CDR3 is built from 15 residues. V lost 5 bases and J lost 0; bases outside the gene matches: 4. TCRdb keeps only in-frame clones here, not all; method: immunoSEQ multiplex PCR. The table shows 70,000 to 80,000 clones, with around 91% occurring only once. The data stem from a study of graft-versus-host responses after intestinal transplantation. The overall study: For 3 to 4 years after anti-thymocyte globulin induction, all recipients took tacrolimus and steroids.

V and J are TRBV7-6 and TRBJ2-7, with 10 bases lining up with TRBD2. Sequencing was performed on unstimulated CD8+ T cells sorted from spleen or lymph node cells, taken before intestinal transplant. This sequence was found in a human donor who received an intestinal transplant. The CDR3 DNA sequence: TGTGCCAGCAGCCTCCCTAGCGGGGGCTCCTACGAGCAGTACTTC. This translates into CASSLPSGGSYEQYF.